Sequencing of this T cell receptor (beta chain) was carried out in a study of cytomegalovirus exposure and HLA in healthy donors. Study results and caveats: Reportedly, fewer N-insertions than the approximately 690-donor mean appeared in an Asian-associated ancestry cluster in a later analysis. The classifier reportedly diagnosed cytomegalovirus status with high specificity and sensitivity. In a later analysis, 16,951 TCR beta sequences were associated with HLA alleles at 0.05 false discovery rate.

A few counts support this clone. The target antigen is unknown. Deletions cut 10 bases from V and 9 bases from J, with 19 bases between. The CDR3 length is 13 residues. CDR1 ENHRY and CDR2 SYGVKD come from the germline V gene. The PCR made use of 60 Vbeta and 13 Jbeta primers. The repertoire was sequenced with immunoSEQ multiplex PCR; TCRdb's copy has only in-frame clones and lacks some. This table has about 140,000 clones, roughly four fifths appearing once. The sample taken for sequencing was PBMCs. The TCR comes from a man aged 35 to 55 in good health and CMV-seropositive. The J gene is TRBJ2-1, the V gene TRBV10-3, with a tentative D call TRBD1 (6 bases). The CDR3 bases are TGTGCCAGCCGGGACACTCCCTTGGGTGAGCAGTTCTTC. Translation gives CASRDTPLGEQFF.